Following are 6 T cell receptor beta chains from one sample sequenced in a study of blood T cell repertoires in COVID-19. Generated by immunoSEQ multiplex PCR, the TCRdb table keeps only in-frame clones and is missing some. The sample includes 180,000 or so clones, roughly 87% of them seen just once. The sample taken for sequencing was peripheral blood. The receptors here all came from a woman between 50 and 59 years old with acute or convalescent COVID-19.

This chain connects TRBV6-5 to TRBJ1-5; D not certain. CDR1 MNHEY and CDR2 SVGAGI come from the germline V gene. V lost 6 bases, J lost 6 bases, and 9 bases lay in between. The CDR3 loop spans 12 amino acids. CDR3 bases: TGTGCCAGCAGCCAAGGACTTCAGCCCCAGCATTTT. Its translation is CASSQGLQPQHF.

This rearrangement joins TRBV30 to TRBJ1-6; TRBD1 matches at 10 bases. This CDR3 comprises 15 residues. The germline V gene encodes CDR1 GTSNPN and CDR2 SVGIG (reference sequence). J was trimmed by 3 bases and V by 5 bases; bases with no gene match: 4. The CDR3: CAWRQGADYNSPLHF. CDR3 bases: TGTGCCTGGCGACAGGGGGCCGACTATAATTCACCCCTCCACTTT.

The V call is TRBV5-4, the J call TRBJ1-1, with 9 bases lining up with TRBD1. V shed 3 bases, J shed 2 bases, and the junction held 2 bases outside the gene matches. Germline V gives CDR1 SGHNT, CDR2 YYREEE (reference sequence). The CDR3 sequence is 14 residues long. The CDR3 protein is CASSWDRDNTEAFF. The CDR3 nucleotides are TGTGCCAGCAGCTGGGACAGGGACAACACTGAAGCTTTCTTT.

The chain carries TRBV21-1 and TRBJ2-2; TRBD2, the D gene given by the table, was not confirmed from the DNA. TRBV21-1 is recorded as a pseudogene. CDR3 length: 16 residues. CDR3 loop: CASIPSGGAGTGELFF. DNA of the CDR3: TGTGCCAGCATTCCTAGCGGGGGGGCTGGCACCGGGGAGCTGTTTTTT.

This sequence joins TRBV14 and TRBJ2-5; 7 bases match TRBD1. Trimming removed 5 bases from V and 2 bases from J; junction bases left unmatched: 8. Germline lookup yields CDR1 SGHDN and CDR2 FVKESK. The CDR3 has 15 residues. The CDR3 sequence is CASSTRQGGQETQYF. In DNA form, the CDR3 reads TGTGCCAGCAGCACTCGACAGGGTGGACAAGAGACCCAGTACTTC.

The chain employs TRBV3-1 (or the pseudogene TRBV3-2) and TRBJ1-4, with TRBD1 matching 7 bases. The CDR3 length is 15 residues. CDR1 and CDR2 from the germline V gene are LGHDT and YNNKEL (reference sequence). After removal of 2 bases from V and 2 bases from J, the junction contained 2 bases not matched to a gene. Here the CDR3 DNA reads TGTGCCAGCAGCCAAACGACAGGGACTAATGAAAAACTGTTTTTT. Protein sequence: CASSQTTGTNEKLFF.